This T cell receptor (beta chain) was obtained from a study of graft-versus-host responses after intestinal transplantation (dated by TCRdb to the early 2020s). Concerning the study at large: The transplants that recipients got were multivisceral, liver-intestinal, or isolated intestinal. All recipients received anti-thymocyte globulin induction followed by maintenance tacrolimus and steroids for about three years. After intestinal transplantation, graft-versus-host and host-versus-graft alloreactive T cell clones in the graft, circulation and bone marrow were tracked using bulk TCR-beta CDR3 sequencing. To identify alloreactive clones, pre-transplant mixed lymphocyte reaction products were sequenced and compared with unstimulated pre-transplant donor and recipient T cells. The cohort enrolled 20 to 25 intestinal transplant recipients including one retransplant, and 3 patients lacking pretransplant specimens were excluded. Donor T cell macrochimerism was defined as a peak of at least 4% donor T cells among recipient peripheral blood mononuclear cells. Samples from three later patients were sequenced in-house on an Illumina MiSeq with MiXCR processing rather than by the commercial service.

For this clone: Its antigen has not been determined. No base quality information exists; no much larger clone differs at one position.

The time point label for this specimen denotes: cells obtained before transplantation from donor or recipient. CD3+CD4+ and CD3+CD8+ populations were FACS-sorted from unstimulated pre-transplant donor and recipient cells taken from spleen or lymph nodes. Libraries were constructed by the immunoSEQ multiplex PCR assay. For most patients, genomic DNA was isolated using the Qiagen DNeasy Blood and Tissue Kit and was shipped frozen to Adaptive Biotechnologies for TCR sequencing. Adaptive Biotechnologies carried out high-throughput TCR-beta CDR3 sequencing of genomic DNA for most patients. Turning to the authors' computational methods: Adaptive's ImmunoSEQ software was the source of the TCR sequencing data for fewer than 20 patients, while a few other patients were processed with MiXCR and VDJtools. To correct CD4 versus CD8 sorting errors, sequences present in both subsets at a frequency ratio below 5:1 were removed. CDR3 nucleotide sequences shared between donor and recipient were removed because the origin of such sequences could not be assigned. To count as alloreactive, a clone needed at least 2-fold expansion over unstimulated cells and a minimum CFSE-low frequency of 0.002% (template counts) or 0.001% (read counts). A clone was considered mappable if detected in the sequenced pre-transplant spleen, lymph node, or MLR CFSE-low populations of the donor or recipient. Cumulative frequency of alloreactive clones was calculated as a percentage of all sequences weighted by copy number. TCRdb retrieved this table from immuneACCESS and kept in-frame rearrangements only. Not all clones are present; in checked studies, unresolved V genes account for under half, and no reason is known for the remainder. D and trimming were read from the DNA, whereas the V and J calls and clone size are those reported in that table. This sample gives about 85,000 clones in total; 91% of them show up just once. The ten largest clones represent 7.6% of the sample.

Via the germline V gene, CDR1 is SGHNT and CDR2 YENEEA. The CDR3 contains 14 residues, cysteine and phenylalanine counted. Solely the CDR3 DNA is kept, with 42 bases framed from the first base. At the junction V is shortened by 1 base and J by 2 bases, with 7 bases in between. Here is what the overall study found, with its caveats: GvH clones were detected in recipient bone marrow, and some of these GvH clones were observed earlier in ileal mucosa or blood, consistent with an intestinal mucosal origin. High GvH to HvG T cell clonal ratios were observed in the allografts of patients with donor T cell macrochimerism. Early after transplant, peak levels of circulating GvH clones were associated with declines in HvG clones. The relatively low number and heterogeneity of intestinal transplant patients limited the conclusions.

The sample was unstimulated CD8+ T cells sorted from spleen or lymph node cells, taken before transplant. This TCR was sampled from a human donor who was the organ donor for an intestinal transplant. In this chain, TRBV11-3 is recombined with TRBJ2-3, and perhaps TRBD2 as D gene, on 5 matching bases. The CDR3 region: CASSLAGITDTQYF. The DNA sequence is given as TGTGCCAGCAGCTTAGCGGGAATCACAGATACGCAGTATTTT.